This section outlines one T cell receptor (beta chain) sequence together with its context. Its antigen is unknown. Within one base of it there is no much larger clone, and no base qualities were kept. Based on the germline V gene (reference sequence), the CDR1 and CDR2 sequences are LNHNV and YYDKDF. Counted from cysteine to phenylalanine, this CDR3 has 14 amino acids. CDR3 DNA is the only sequence kept; it has 42 bases, read in frame from the first base. V is cut by 5 bases and J by 4 bases, and the space between the germline ends is 14 bases. The data derive from a study of shared clonotypes between healthy human individuals (TCRdb year 2020). Background for the entire study: A few men and a couple of women, aged 18 to 49 years, made up the cohort. Each donor's leukapheresis produced roughly between roughly 0.85 and 9.5 billion PBMCs. To estimate repertoire size and how much clonotypes are shared between individuals, the study performed deep sequencing of blood TCR repertoires from about five healthy adults. For each donor, CD4 naive and CD4 memory were each given three plates, CD8 naive was given two plates, and CD8 memory was given one plate. Different laboratories and diverse techniques were used to prepare libraries and sequence TCR repertoires, to increase sequencing depth and limit assay-specific biases.

Donors were healthy HIV-negative adults with no recently reported acute infections or vaccinations. All donors were Caucasian adults living in Nashville, Tennessee, USA. CD4+ T cells were enriched through magnetic negative selection, after which naive cells were positively selected on CD45RA and the remaining negative fraction served as the memory subset. After blood collection by leukapheresis, PBMCs were isolated using Ficoll-Histopaque density gradient centrifugation and then cryopreserved in the vapor phase of liquid nitrogen. Analytical flow cytometry was used to check the purity and quantity of every magnetically sorted T cell population. Genomic DNA was isolated from each sorted fraction and quantified by UV absorbance on a Nanodrop 2000c. Overall results and qualifications from the work: Larger estimated clonotype richness was generally found for naive subsets than for memory subsets. Compared with non-shared clonotypes, the clonotypes found in all four sorted-subset donors had higher generation probabilities. Only blood was sampled, and tissue TCR repertoires likely differ from those in blood. Incomplete sequencing was indicated by rarefaction of sorted-subset datasets, despite the large sequencing depth. About 4.5% of naive CD4, approximately 3.7% of naive CD8, about 2.5% of memory CD4, and about 0.4% of memory CD8 clonotypes were shared across a few donors. Pairwise subsampling led to the expectation that sequencing depth would affect the degree of clonotype sharing among donors. The genetic and exposure-history diversity represented was limited by the small number of donors.

TCR CDR3 regions were amplified from genomic DNA by multiplex PCR using the deep immunoSEQ assay. Extracted genomic DNA from each cell subset was spread evenly across all wells of several immunoSEQ 96-well plates, with each plate serving as a replicate. Each replicate PCR for sorted subsets received around 200 ng genomic DNA, equal to about 30,000 T cell genomes. Purified libraries were measured with a Qubit 3.0 fluorometer, size-checked on a Bioanalyzer 2100, and measured again with the KAPA Library Quantification kit. Every immunoSEQ 96-well plate was sequenced on a separate single-read 150-cycle Illumina NextSeq 550 flow cell. In the original analysis: Because the immunoSEQ output included only junctional sequences and no quality scores, the filtering could not be the same as the filtering used for full-length reads. Sequences were annotated with PyIR, a Python wrapper for IgBLAST v1.9, and V/J genes and CDR3 were assigned using IMGT germline references. Reads were filtered out if the reads had weak V/J assignments (E-value above 1e-6), no CDR3, stop codons, out-of-frame junctions, or ambiguous translated residues. V3J clonotypes were defined by identical inferred V gene, J gene, and CDR3 amino acid sequence. Percentage overlap between repertoires was computed as shared unique clonotypes divided by the size of the smaller repertoire. Repertoire richness was assessed with RTK rarefaction, the Chao1 estimator, and Recon v2.1 estimates of unobserved clonotypes. Generation probabilities for all TCRbeta clonotypes obtained by the gDNA method from a few donors were computed using OLGA. TCRdb took over this immuneACCESS table, retaining in-frame rearrangements with V and J assigned. Such tables are incomplete; in checked studies, under half of the missing clones stem from an unresolved V gene, and the remainder is unexplained. That table furnishes V, J and clone size, whereas the DNA furnished D and trimming. This sample holds about 1 million clones; around four fifths were observed only once. Of the sample, 1.4% to 1.5% falls within the top ten clones.

The rearrangement joined TRBV15 to TRBJ2-5, and perhaps TRBD2 as D gene, on 5 matching bases. Sequencing was performed on memory CD4+ T cells sorted from blood. Sample cell subset or site, as interpreted from the label and publication: CD45RA-negative fraction. This receptor was obtained from a young man in good health. At the DNA level, the sequence is TGTGCCACCAGCGTCGGCGCCGCGGGAGAGACCCAGTACTTC. This encodes CATSVGAAGETQYF.